Shown below are 4 T cell receptor beta chains from a single sample sequenced in a study of T cell responses to AZD1222 COVID-19 vaccine. Clones were sequenced by immunoSEQ multiplex PCR, and TCRdb holds only the in-frame ones, with some missing. Among approximately 160,000 clones listed, 85% to 95% were seen once. The sequenced sample was peripheral blood, obtained on day 0 of AZD1222 vaccination. The origin of the receptors is an adult in good health.

V and J are TRBV15 and TRBJ1-1; tentatively, D is TRBD1 (6 bases). There are 16 residues in the CDR3. The V end was cut by 0 bases, the J end by 3 bases, with 14 bases between. Germline-derived CDR1 and CDR2 are LNHNV and YYDKDF (reference sequence). The CDR3 bases are TGTGCCACCAGCAGAGACCCAGGGGCGGGCGACACTGAAGCTTTCTTT. Its protein is CATSRDPGAGDTEAFF.

The chain uses TRBV6-5 and TRBJ1-5, with D hard to call. The CDR3 is made up of 15 amino acids. CDR1 and CDR2 from the germline V gene are MNHEY and SVGAGI. The V end lost 6 bases, the J end lost 1 base, and 13 bases lay between the germline ends. DNA for the CDR3: TGTGCCAGCAGATCGACCTGGGCCAGCAATCAGCCCCAGCATTTT. Its translation: CASRSTWASNQPQHF.

This rearrangement joins TRBV5-6 to TRBJ2-7; possibly TRBD1 or TRBD2 for D (6 bases each). This CDR3 comprises 15 residues. The germline CDR1 and CDR2 sequences are SGHDT and YYEEEE. V dropped 2 bases and J dropped 2 bases, with 14 bases sitting between them. CDR3 region: CASSFSGAGAYEQYF. The CDR3, as DNA: TGTGCCAGCAGCTTCTCGGGGGCTGGAGCCTACGAGCAGTACTTC.

The chain combines TRBV10-3 with TRBJ2-3; D ambiguous. Germline CDR1 reads ENHRY; CDR2 reads SYGVKD. Trimming stripped 4 bases from V and 10 bases from J, with 12 bases between. The CDR3 sequence is 12 residues long. The CDR3, as DNA: TGTGCCATCAGTGTATTCTCATCAGCGCAGTATTTT. Residues: CAISVFSSAQYF.